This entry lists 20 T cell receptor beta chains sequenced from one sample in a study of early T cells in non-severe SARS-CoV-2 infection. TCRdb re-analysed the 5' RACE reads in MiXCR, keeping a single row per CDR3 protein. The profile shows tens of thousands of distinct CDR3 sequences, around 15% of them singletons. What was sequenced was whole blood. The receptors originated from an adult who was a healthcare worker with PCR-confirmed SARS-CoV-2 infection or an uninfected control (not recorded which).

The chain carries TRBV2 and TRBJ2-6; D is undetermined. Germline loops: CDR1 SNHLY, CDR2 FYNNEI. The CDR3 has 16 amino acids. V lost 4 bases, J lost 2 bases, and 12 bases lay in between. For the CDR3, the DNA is TGTGCCAGCAGTGTCAATAGGATCCCTGGGGCCAACGTCCTGACTTTC. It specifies CASSVNRIPGANVLTF.

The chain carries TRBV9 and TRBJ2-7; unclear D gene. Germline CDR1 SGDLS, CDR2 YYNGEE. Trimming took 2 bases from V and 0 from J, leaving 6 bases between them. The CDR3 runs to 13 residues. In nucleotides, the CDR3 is TGTGCCAGCAGCGTCAGTAGCTCCTACGAGCAGTACTTC. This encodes CASSVSSSYEQYF.

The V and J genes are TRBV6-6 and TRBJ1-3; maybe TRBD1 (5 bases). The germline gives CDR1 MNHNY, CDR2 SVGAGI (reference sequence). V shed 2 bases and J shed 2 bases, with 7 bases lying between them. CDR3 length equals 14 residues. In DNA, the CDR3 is TGTGCCAGCAGTTACGGGGGTCCTGGAAACACCATATATTTT. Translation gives CASSYGGPGNTIYF.

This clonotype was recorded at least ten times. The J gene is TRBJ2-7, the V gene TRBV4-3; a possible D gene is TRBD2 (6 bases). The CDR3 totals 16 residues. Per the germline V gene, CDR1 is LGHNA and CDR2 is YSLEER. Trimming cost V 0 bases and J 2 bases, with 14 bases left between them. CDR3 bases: TGCGCCAGCAGCCAAGAGCCACAGCCGGGGGCCTACGAGCAGTACTTC. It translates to CASSQEPQPGAYEQYF.

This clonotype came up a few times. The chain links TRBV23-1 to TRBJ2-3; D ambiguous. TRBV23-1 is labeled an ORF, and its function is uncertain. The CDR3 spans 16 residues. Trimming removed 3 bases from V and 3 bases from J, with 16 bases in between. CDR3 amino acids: CASSHYLGKGTDTQYF. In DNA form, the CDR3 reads TGCGCCAGCAGTCATTACCTTGGAAAGGGAACAGATACGCAGTATTTT.

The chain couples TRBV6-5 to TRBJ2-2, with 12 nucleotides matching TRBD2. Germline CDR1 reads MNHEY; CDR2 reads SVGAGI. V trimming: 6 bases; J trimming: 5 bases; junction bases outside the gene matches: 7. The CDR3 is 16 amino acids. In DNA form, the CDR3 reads TGTGCCAGCAGGAGGACTAGCGGGGCTATGACCGGGGAGCTGTTTTTT. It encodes CASRRTSGAMTGELFF.

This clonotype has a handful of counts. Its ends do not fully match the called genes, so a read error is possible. As DNA, the CDR3 is TGTGCCAGCGGGATGACAGGGTTGAATGATAAACTGTTTTTT. The encoded protein is CASGMTGLNDKLFF. The chain employs TRBV2 and TRBJ1-4; the match to TRBD1 covers 7 bases. Germline CDR1 is SNHLY and CDR2 is FYNNEI. The CDR3 length is 14 residues.

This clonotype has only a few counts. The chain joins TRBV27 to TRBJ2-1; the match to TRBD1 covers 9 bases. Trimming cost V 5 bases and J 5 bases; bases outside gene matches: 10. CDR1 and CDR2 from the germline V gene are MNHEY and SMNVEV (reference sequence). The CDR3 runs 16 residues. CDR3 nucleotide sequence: TGTGCCAGCAGTCTCCGAAGGGGACAGGGCAACAATGAGCAGTTCTTC. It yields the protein CASSLRRGQGNNEQFF.

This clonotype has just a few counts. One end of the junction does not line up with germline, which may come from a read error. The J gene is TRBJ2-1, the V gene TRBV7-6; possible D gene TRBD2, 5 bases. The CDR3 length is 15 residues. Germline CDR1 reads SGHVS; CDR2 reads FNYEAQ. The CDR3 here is CASSLAFSSYNEQFF. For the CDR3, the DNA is TGTGCCAGCAGCCTAGCCTTTAGCTCCTACAATGAGCAGTTCTTC.

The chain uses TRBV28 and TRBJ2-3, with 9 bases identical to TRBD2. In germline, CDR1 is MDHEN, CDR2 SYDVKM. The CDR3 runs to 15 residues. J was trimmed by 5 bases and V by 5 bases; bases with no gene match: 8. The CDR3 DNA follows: TGTGCCAGCAGTCCTAGCGGGGTGGATGGAGATACGCAGTATTTT. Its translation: CASSPSGVDGDTQYF.

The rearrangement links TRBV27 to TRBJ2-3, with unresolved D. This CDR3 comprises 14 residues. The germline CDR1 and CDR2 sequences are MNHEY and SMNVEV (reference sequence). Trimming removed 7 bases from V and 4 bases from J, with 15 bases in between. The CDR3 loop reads CASTPIVGSDTQYF. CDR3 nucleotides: TGTGCCAGCACCCCCATTGTAGGGTCAGATACGCAGTATTTT.

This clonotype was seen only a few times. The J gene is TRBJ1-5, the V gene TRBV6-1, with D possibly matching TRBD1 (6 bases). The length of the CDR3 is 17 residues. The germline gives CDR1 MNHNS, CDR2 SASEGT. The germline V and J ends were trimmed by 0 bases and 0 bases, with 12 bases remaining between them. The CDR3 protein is CASSEARGGYSNQPQHF. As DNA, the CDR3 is TGTGCCAGCAGTGAAGCGCGGGGGGGCTATAGCAATCAGCCCCAGCATTTT.

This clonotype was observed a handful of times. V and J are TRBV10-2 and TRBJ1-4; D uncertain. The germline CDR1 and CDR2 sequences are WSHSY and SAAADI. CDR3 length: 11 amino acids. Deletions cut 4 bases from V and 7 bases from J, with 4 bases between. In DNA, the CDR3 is TGCGCCAGCAGTGTGGGTGAAAAACTGTTTTTT. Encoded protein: CASSVGEKLFF.

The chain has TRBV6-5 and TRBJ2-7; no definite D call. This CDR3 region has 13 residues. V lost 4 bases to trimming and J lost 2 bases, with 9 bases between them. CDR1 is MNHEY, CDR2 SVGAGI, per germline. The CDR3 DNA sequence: TGTGCCAGCAGTTCCCCCCCGGCCTACGAGCAGTACTTC. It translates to CASSSPPAYEQYF.

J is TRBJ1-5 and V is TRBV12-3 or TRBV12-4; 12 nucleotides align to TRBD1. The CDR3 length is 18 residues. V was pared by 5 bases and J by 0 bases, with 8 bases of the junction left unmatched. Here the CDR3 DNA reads TGTGCCAGCAGTCCCGGGACAGGGGGCTATTATAGCAATCAGCCCCAGCATTTT. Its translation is CASSPGTGGYYSNQPQHF.

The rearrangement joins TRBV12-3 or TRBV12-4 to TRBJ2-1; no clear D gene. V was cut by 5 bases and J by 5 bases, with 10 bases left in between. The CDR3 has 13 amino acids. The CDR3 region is CASSPRPHNEQFF. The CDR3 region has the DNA TGTGCCAGCAGTCCCCGCCCCCACAATGAGCAGTTCTTC.

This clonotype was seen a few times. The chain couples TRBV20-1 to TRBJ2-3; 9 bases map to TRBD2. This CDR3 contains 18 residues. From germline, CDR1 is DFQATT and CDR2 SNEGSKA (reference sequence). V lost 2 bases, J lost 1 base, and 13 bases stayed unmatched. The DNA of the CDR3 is TGCAGTGCTAGACTGGGGCCCTTGCGGGGGGGCCGCACAGATACGCAGTATTTT. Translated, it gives CSARLGPLRGGRTDTQYF.

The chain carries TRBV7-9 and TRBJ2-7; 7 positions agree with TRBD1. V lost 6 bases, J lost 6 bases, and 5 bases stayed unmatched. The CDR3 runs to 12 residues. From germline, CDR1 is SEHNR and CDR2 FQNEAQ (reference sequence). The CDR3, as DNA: TGTGCCAGCAGAGAAAACAGGGGCGAGCAGTACTTC. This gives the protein CASRENRGEQYF. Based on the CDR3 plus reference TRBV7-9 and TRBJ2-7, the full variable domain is DTGVSQNPRHKITKRGQNVTFRCDPISEHNRLYWYRQTLGQGPEFLTYFQNEAQLEKSRLLSDRFSAERPKGSFSTLEIQRTEQGDSAMYLCASRENRGEQYFGPGTRLTVT.

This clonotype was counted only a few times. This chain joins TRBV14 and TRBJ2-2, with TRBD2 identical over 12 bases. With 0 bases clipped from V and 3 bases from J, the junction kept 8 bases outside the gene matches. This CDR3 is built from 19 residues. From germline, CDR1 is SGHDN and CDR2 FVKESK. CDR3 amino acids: CASSQEVTSGSTYTGELFF. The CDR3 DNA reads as TGTGCCAGCAGCCAAGAAGTGACTAGCGGGAGTACATACACCGGGGAGCTGTTTTTT.

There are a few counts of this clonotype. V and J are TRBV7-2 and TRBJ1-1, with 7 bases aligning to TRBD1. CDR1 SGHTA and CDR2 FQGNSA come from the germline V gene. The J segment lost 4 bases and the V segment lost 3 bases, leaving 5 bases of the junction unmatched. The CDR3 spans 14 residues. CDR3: CASSLHQGVTEAFF. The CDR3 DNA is TGTGCCAGCAGCTTGCACCAGGGGGTCACTGAAGCTTTCTTT. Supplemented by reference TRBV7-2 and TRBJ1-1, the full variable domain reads GAGVSQSPSNKVTEKGKDVELRCDPISGHTALYWYRQSLGQGLEFLIYFQGNSAPDKSGLPSDRFSAERTGGSVSTLTIQRTQQEDSAVYLCASSLHQGVTEAFFGQGTRLTVV.